Listed below are T cell receptor beta chains from one sample, sequenced in a study of metastatic and nonmetastatic thyroid tumors. Using MiXCR, TCRdb reanalyzed the PCR reads. The table has 15,000 to 20,000 clones, approximately 15% seen once; the top ten hold 17%. The specimen was blood. These receptors were collected from a female donor with papillary thyroid cancer or a benign thyroid nodule (not recorded which). Some clones in this sample may be carry-over from other donors' samples. Each CDR3 is given without its conserved first and last residue.

j_call	v_call	cdr3_aa
TRBJ2-7	TRBV12-3/TRBV12-4	ASGQISYEQY
TRBJ2-1	TRBV5-1	ASSFGLAGEVNEQF
TRBJ2-1	TRBV29-1	SVERTGGYEQF
TRBJ2-2	TRBV4-1	ASSQTLASNTGELF
TRBJ2-2	TRBV6-6	ASSYTIGPVGELF
TRBJ2-7	TRBV10-3	AISGSTGADSYEQY
TRBJ2-3	TRBV10-3	AISEPQGSTDTQY
TRBJ1-1	TRBV20-1	SARGREVVTEAF
TRBJ2-6	TRBV20-1	SARGTAHSGANVLT
TRBJ2-1	TRBV2	ASSARQGVEF
TRBJ2-1	TRBV7-9	ASSPQGPLYNEQF
TRBJ1-5	TRBV6-1	ASKSVGAINQPQH
TRBJ2-1	TRBV5-1	ASDGGGGYNEQF
TRBJ2-5	TRBV6-1	ASSETRLASQETQY
TRBJ2-5	TRBV5-1	ASSLAGHQETQY
TRBJ1-2	TRBV28	ASSSNRAVDYGYT
TRBJ1-1	TRBV11-1	ASSLGRTYNQDTEAF
TRBJ1-1	TRBV7-9	ASGNSHEAF
TRBJ2-7	TRBV12-3/TRBV12-4	ASSSGTGYEQY
TRBJ2-3	TRBV5-1	ASSLEVSSGRYTDTQY
TRBJ2-7	TRBV2	ASSEGGLAVSYEQY
TRBJ1-5	TRBV11-2	ASSLDPRGNQPQH
TRBJ1-1	TRBV20-1	SAMGRGSFSTEAF
TRBJ2-1	TRBV12-3/TRBV12-4	ASSSRSSYNEQF